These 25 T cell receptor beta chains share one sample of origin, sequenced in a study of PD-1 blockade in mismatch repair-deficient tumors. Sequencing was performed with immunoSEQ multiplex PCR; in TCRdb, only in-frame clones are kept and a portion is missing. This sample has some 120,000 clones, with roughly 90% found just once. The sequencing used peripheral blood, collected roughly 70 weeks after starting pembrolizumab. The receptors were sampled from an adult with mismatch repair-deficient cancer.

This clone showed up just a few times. CDR3 loop: CASSLGTSGISYEQYF. The DNA of the CDR3 is TGTGCCAGCAGCTTAGGGACTAGCGGGATTTCCTACGAGCAGTACTTC. V is TRBV11-2 and J is TRBJ2-7; 12 nucleotides align to TRBD2. Unmatched junction bases numbered 2, after V lost 1 base and J lost 1 base. The CDR3 extends over 16 amino acids. Looked up from germline, CDR1 is SGHAT and CDR2 is FQNNGV.

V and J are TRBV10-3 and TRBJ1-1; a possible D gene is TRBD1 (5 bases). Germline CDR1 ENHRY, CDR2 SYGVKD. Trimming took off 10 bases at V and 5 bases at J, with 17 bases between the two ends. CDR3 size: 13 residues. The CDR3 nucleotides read TGTGCCACCTACCCCGGGGGAGGGACTGAAGCTTTCTTT. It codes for CATYPGGGTEAFF.

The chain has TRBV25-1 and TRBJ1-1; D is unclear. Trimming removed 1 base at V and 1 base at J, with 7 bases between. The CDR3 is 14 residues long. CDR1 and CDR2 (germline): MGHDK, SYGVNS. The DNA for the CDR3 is TGTGCCAGCAGTGAATGGGCAGCGAACACTGAAGCTTTCTTT. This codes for CASSEWAANTEAFF.

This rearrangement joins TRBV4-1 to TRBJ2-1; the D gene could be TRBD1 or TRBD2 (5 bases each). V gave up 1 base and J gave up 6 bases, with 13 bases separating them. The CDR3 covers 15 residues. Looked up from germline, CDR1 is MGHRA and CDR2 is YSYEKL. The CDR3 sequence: CASSQVEGHGNEQFF. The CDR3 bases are TGCGCCAGCAGCCAAGTTGAGGGGCACGGCAATGAGCAGTTCTTC.

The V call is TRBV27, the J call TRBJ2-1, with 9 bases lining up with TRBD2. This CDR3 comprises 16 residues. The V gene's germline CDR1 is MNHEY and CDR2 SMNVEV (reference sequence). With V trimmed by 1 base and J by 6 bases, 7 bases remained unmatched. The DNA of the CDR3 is TGTGCCAGCAGTTTATGGGGGGGGACTAGCCGCAATGAGCAGTTCTTC. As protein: CASSLWGGTSRNEQFF.

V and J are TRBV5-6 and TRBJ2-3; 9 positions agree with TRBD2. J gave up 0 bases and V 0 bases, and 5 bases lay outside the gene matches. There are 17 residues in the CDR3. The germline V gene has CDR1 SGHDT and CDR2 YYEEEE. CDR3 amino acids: CASSLGLAGSSTDTQYF. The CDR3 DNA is TGTGCCAGCAGCTTGGGTCTAGCGGGGTCTAGCACAGATACGCAGTATTTT.

The chain's CDR3 is CASSLVIGINEQFF. The CDR3 DNA follows: TGTGCCAGCAGCTTAGTCATAGGAATCAATGAGCAGTTCTTC. V gene TRBV11-3 combines with J gene TRBJ2-1; D unclear. Deletions cut 1 base from V and 6 bases from J, with 10 bases between. Germline loops: CDR1 SGHNT, CDR2 YENEEA. This CDR3 is built from 14 residues. Full variable domain (missing parts from reference TRBV11-3 and TRBJ2-1): EAGVVQSPRYKIIEKKQPVAFWCNPISGHNTLYWYLQNLGQGPELLIRYENEEAVDDSQLPKDRFSAERLKGVDSTLKIQPAELGDSAVYLCASSLVIGINEQFFGPGTRLTVL.

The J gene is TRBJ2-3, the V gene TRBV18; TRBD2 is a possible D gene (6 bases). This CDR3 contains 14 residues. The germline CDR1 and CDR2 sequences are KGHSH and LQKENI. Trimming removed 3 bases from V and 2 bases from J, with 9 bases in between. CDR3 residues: CASSPRGDTDTQYF. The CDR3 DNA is TGTGCCAGCTCACCGCGGGGAGACACAGATACGCAGTATTTT.

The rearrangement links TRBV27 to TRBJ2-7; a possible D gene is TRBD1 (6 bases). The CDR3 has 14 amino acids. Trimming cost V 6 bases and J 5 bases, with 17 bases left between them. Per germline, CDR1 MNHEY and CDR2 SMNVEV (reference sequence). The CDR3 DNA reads TGTGCCAGCAGGATAGGGACATCGGGCCACGAGCAGTACTTC. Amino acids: CASRIGTSGHEQYF.

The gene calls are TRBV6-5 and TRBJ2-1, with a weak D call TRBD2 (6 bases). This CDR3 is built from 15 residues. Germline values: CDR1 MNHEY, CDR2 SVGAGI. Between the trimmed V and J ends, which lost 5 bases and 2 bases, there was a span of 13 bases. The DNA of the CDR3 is TGTGCCAGCAGTACTATCCCGGGGGCCTACAATGAGCAGTTCTTC. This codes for CASSTIPGAYNEQFF.

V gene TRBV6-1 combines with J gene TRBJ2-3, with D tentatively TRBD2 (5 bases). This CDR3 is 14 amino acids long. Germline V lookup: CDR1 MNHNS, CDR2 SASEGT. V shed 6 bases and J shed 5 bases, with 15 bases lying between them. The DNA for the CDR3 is TGTGCCAGCAGCCCCGGGATCGTGGTAGATACGCAGTATTTT. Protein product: CASSPGIVVDTQYF.

CDR3 nucleotide sequence: TGTGCCAGCAGCTTAGGCAGCCTGAGGGCTTACGAGCAGTACTTC. Protein: CASSLGSLRAYEQYF. The chain links TRBV5-8 to TRBJ2-7; D may be TRBD2 (5 bases). The ends were cut back, 2 bases at V and 4 bases at J, with 16 bases in the middle. The CDR3 length is 15 residues. Germline V lookup: CDR1 SGHTS, CDR2 YDEGEE.

DNA of the CDR3: TGCGCCAGCAGCCAAGATCGGCGGGCTCGAGAAGCTTTCTTT. Its protein is CASSQDRRAREAFF. V and J are TRBV4-1 and TRBJ1-1, with D hard to call. Trimming shortened V by 0 bases and J by 8 bases, and 13 bases separated the two germline ends. The CDR3 runs to 14 residues. Germline V gene data show CDR1 as MGHRA and CDR2 as YSYEKL.

The CDR3 spells CASSQMTGTSGDTQYF. In DNA form, the CDR3 reads TGCGCCAGCAGCCAAATGACCGGGACTAGCGGAGATACGCAGTATTTT. This chain links TRBV4-3 with TRBJ2-3, with 11 bases fitting TRBD2. The CDR3 totals 16 residues. The trim removed 2 bases at V and 5 bases at J, leaving 6 bases unmatched. The germline V gene encodes CDR1 LGHNA and CDR2 YSLEER.

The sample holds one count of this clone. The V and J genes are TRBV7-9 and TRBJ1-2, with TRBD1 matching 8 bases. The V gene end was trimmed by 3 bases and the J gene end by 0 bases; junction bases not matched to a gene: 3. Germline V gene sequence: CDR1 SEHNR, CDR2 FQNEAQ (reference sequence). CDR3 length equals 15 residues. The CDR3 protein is CASSLSGGPNYGYTF. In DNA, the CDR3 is TGTGCCAGCAGCTTGTCAGGGGGCCCTAACTATGGCTACACCTTC.

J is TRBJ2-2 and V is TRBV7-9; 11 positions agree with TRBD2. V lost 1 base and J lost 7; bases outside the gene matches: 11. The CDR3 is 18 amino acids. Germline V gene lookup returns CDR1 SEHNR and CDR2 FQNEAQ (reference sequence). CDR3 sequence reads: CASSLEVLAGGFSGELFF. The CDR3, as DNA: TGTGCCAGCAGCTTAGAAGTCCTAGCGGGAGGATTCAGCGGGGAGCTGTTTTTT.

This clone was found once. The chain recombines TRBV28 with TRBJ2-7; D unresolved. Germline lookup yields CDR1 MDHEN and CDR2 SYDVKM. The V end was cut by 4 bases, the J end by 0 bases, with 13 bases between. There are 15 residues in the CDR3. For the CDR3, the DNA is TGTGCCAGCAGTTCCACAGCCCCACCCTCCTACGAGCAGTACTTC. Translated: CASSSTAPPSYEQYF.

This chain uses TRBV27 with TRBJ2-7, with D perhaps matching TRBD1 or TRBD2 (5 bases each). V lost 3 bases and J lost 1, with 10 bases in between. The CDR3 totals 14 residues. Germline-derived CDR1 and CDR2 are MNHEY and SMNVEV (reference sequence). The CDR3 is CASSFSGTSYEQYF. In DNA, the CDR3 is TGTGCCAGCAGTTTTTCCGGGACGTCCTACGAGCAGTACTTC.

CDR3 in amino acids: CASSQVGSRVRTTSGANVLTF. DNA of the CDR3: TGCGCCAGCAGCCAAGTCGGGTCTAGGGTCAGGACTACATCTGGGGCCAACGTCCTGACTTTC. The rearrangement links TRBV4-1 to TRBJ2-6; tentative D call: TRBD2 (6 bases). Germline V gene lookup returns CDR1 MGHRA and CDR2 YSYEKL. V dropped 1 base and J dropped 1 base, with 23 bases sitting between them. The CDR3 is made up of 21 amino acids.

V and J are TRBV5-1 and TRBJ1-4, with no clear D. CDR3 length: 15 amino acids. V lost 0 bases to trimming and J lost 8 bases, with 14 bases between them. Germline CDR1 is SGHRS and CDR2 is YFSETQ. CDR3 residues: CASSLAGDPREKLFF. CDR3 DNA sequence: TGCGCCAGCAGCTTGGCCGGGGATCCAAGGGAAAAACTGTTTTTT.

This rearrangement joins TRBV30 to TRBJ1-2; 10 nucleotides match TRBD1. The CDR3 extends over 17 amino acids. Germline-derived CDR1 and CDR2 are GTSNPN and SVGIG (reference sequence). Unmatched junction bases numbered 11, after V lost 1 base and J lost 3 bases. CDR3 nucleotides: TGTGCCTGGAGTGCCCTCGGGACAGGGGAGCGGGACTATGGCTACACCTTC. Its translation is CAWSALGTGERDYGYTF.

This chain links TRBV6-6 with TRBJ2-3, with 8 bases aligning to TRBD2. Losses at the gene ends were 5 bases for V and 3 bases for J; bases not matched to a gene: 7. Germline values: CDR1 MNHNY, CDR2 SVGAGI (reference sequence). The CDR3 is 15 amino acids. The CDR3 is CASSDGSGSTDTQYF. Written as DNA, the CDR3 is TGTGCCAGCAGTGACGGGAGCGGGAGTACAGATACGCAGTATTTT.

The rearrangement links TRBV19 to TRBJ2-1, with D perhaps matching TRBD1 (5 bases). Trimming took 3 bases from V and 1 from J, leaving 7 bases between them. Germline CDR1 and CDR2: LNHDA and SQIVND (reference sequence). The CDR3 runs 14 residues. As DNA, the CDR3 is TGTGCCAGTAGTATCAGGGATTCCTACAATGAGCAGTTCTTC. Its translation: CASSIRDSYNEQFF. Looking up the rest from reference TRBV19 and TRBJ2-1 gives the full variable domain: DGGITQSPKYLFRKEGQNVTLSCEQNLNHDAMYWYRQDPGQGLRLIYYSQIVNDFQKGDIAEGYSVSREKKESFPLTVTSAQKNPTAFYLCASSIRDSYNEQFFGPGTRLTVL.

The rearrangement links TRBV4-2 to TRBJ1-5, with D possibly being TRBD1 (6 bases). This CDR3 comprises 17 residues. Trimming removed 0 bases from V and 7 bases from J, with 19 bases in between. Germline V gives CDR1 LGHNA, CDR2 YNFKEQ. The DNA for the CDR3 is TGTGCCAGCAGCCAAGAAGAAGGGGGGCAGGGTGGACAGCCCCAGCATTTT. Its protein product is CASSQEEGGQGGQPQHF.

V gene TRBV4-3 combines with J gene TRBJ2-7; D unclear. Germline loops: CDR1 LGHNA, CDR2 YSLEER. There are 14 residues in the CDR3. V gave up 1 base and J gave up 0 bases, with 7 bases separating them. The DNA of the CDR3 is TGCGCCAGCAGCCAAGCGGTATACTCCTACGAGCAGTACTTC. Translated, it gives CASSQAVYSYEQYF.